This T cell receptor (beta chain) was obtained from a study of T cells after yellow fever vaccination (dated by TCRdb to between 2017 and 2020). For the study in its entirety: The SMART-Seq v4 Ultra Low Input RNA kit was used to prepare libraries from fractions with low cell numbers. Bulk TCR alpha and beta repertoires were sequenced longitudinally to track T-cell clones before and after primary and booster YFV17D yellow fever vaccination. Two healthy male donors, one aged 18 to 30 and one aged 30 to 40 years, made up the cohort. Bulk PBMC replicates and cell subsets were isolated from blood drawn at multiple timepoints before and after both primary and secondary immunization. The study at large found these results: After the booster, most clones that had expanded after primary vaccination were detected again (around 95% of CD4 and around nine tenths of CD8), suggesting broad maintenance of memory. A small fraction of clonotypes showed up in both the CD4 and CD8 compartments, probably as a result of convergent recombination. Because abundant contaminating clonotypes from the bulk population could be contained in FACS-sorted repertoires, computational filtering was required. Compared with the primary T-cell response, the secondary T-cell response was faster but weaker, reaching its peak on day 5 rather than on day 15. Only two donors were included in the study, so the extent to which the findings can be generalized is limited.

TCR cDNA was synthesized by 5'RACE template switching, which introduced a universal primer site and unique molecular identifiers. Priming for cDNA synthesis came from both the TCR alpha and TCR beta constant segments. Library amplification involved two PCR steps, and the second step added sample barcodes and sequencing adapters. Sequencing of libraries was performed on Illumina HiSeq 2500 (2x100 bp) or NovaSeq (2x150 bp). Per the original workflow: Demultiplexing of reads and collapsing into UMI consensus sequences were performed with MIGEC, and V(D)J alignment was carried out with MiXCR. Vaccine-responding clonotypes were identified with edgeR using replicate PBMC samples, with FDR below 0.01 and a log2 fold change above 5 up to day 15 being required. Each bulk clonotype was labeled CD4 or CD8 based on which sequenced repertoire, CD4 or CD8, contained the clonotype at higher abundance. Clones were called with MiXCR by TCRdb after fastp trimmed the public reads at Q25, and only in-frame beta chains were retained. Rows matching on CDR3 protein sequence are summarized as one entry with the most common DNA and genes. TCRdb's processing, not the authors' own work, is the source of the V and J calls. Present in this sample are about 550,000 distinct CDR3 sequences, roughly a fifth of which were seen just once. Of the sample, more than 13% falls within the top ten clones.

With respect to this clonotype: Its antigen is still unknown. There are no base qualities to consult, and no much larger clone falls within one base.

From cysteine to phenylalanine, the CDR3 is 14 amino acids long. The entry retains the CDR3 DNA only, 42 bases that are in frame from base 1. Trimming at the junction amounts to 0 bases on V and 15 bases on J, and the germline ends lie 17 bases apart. Based on the germline V gene (reference sequence), the CDR1 and CDR2 sequences are LNHNV and YYDKDF. This specimen's treatment or condition label, interpreted: live attenuated yellow fever vaccine strain. At each blood-draw timepoint, two biological replicates of bulk PBMCs were collected. A standard Ficoll-Paque protocol was used to isolate PBMCs from peripheral blood. TriZol was used to extract RNA from bulk PBMCs, CD4 and CD8 fractions, and dextramer-positive and dextramer-negative fractions.

The sequence was collected from a man aged 30 to 45 who received the YFV17D yellow fever vaccine. Recombination connected TRBV15 to TRBJ1-4, with no confidently assigned D gene. This specimen consisted of PBMCs, obtained 15 days after the yellow fever booster vaccination. The CDR3 is CATSRDGQRGKMFF. The sequenced DNA is TGTGCCACCAGCAGAGATGGCCAAAGAGGGAAAATGTTTTTT.